The next 9 T cell receptor beta chains were all read from a single sample in a study of blood T cell repertoires in COVID-19. The protocol was immunoSEQ multiplex PCR, while the TCRdb copy is restricted to in-frame clones and leaves out a portion. The sample consists of a few hundred thousand clones, around 89% of them appearing once. The sequenced sample consisted of PBMCs or T cells enriched from blood (not recorded which). These receptor sequences come from a woman aged 60-75 years in a cohort exposed to, infected with or recovered from COVID-19 (not recorded which).

As concerns this clone: This sample also contains other DNA sequences that code for the same CDR3. This rearrangement joins TRBV9 to TRBJ1-5, with D tentatively TRBD1 (5 bases). Germline assignment: CDR1 SGDLS and CDR2 YYNGEE. There are 14 residues in the CDR3. Trimming took 1 base from V and 4 from J, leaving 9 bases between them. CDR3 in DNA: TGTGCCAGCAGCGTATCGGGGGGGAATCAGCCCCAGCATTTT. Its translation: CASSVSGGNQPQHF.

The V call is TRBV6-1, the J call TRBJ2-1; possibly TRBD2 for D (5 bases). This CDR3 is built from 15 residues. With 2 bases removed from V and 0 bases from J, the gap between germline ends came to 8 bases. Germline loops: CDR1 MNHNS, CDR2 SASEGT. In nucleotides, the CDR3 is TGTGCCAGCAGTGAACGTGGGAGCTCCTACAATGAGCAGTTCTTC. Translated: CASSERGSSYNEQFF.

The genes are TRBV7-2 and TRBJ2-2; D perhaps matches TRBD1 (6 bases). Trimming took 5 bases from V and 7 from J, leaving 11 bases between them. From germline, CDR1 is SGHTA and CDR2 FQGNSA. The length of the CDR3 is 13 residues. The CDR3 is CASSDQGYGELFF. As DNA, the CDR3 is TGTGCCAGCAGCGATCAGGGGTACGGGGAGCTGTTTTTT.

V gene TRBV19 combines with J gene TRBJ2-5; 14 bases are shared with TRBD2. V lost 4 bases, J lost 3 bases, and 4 bases stayed unmatched. The CDR3 totals 16 residues. Germline V CDR1 and CDR2: LNHDA, SQIVND (reference sequence). The CDR3 is CASSTPGLAGEETQYF. The CDR3 coding sequence is TGTGCCAGTAGTACACCGGGACTAGCGGGAGAAGAGACCCAGTACTTC. Looking up the rest from reference TRBV19 and TRBJ2-5 gives the full variable domain: DGGITQSPKYLFRKEGQNVTLSCEQNLNHDAMYWYRQDPGQGLRLIYYSQIVNDFQKGDIAEGYSVSREKKESFPLTVTSAQKNPTAFYLCASSTPGLAGEETQYFGPGTRLLVL.

The chain links TRBV19 to TRBJ2-5; the match to TRBD2 covers 11 bases. V trimming: 3 bases; J trimming: 5 bases; junction bases outside the gene matches: 8. CDR1 LNHDA and CDR2 SQIVND come from the germline V gene (reference sequence). The CDR3 sequence is 16 residues long. The CDR3 DNA follows: TGTGCCAGTAGTATGTTAACTAGCGGGAGTCGTGAGACCCAGTACTTC. Amino acids: CASSMLTSGSRETQYF.

The chain has TRBV24-1 and TRBJ2-4, with D tentatively TRBD1 (6 bases). The V gene's germline CDR1 is KGHDR and CDR2 SFDVKD. Trimming shortened V by 3 bases and J by 5 bases, and 13 bases separated the two germline ends. This CDR3 has 15 residues. This chain's CDR3 is CATSDVRGAQNIQYF. The CDR3 DNA is TGTGCCACCAGTGATGTCAGGGGCGCGCAAAACATTCAGTACTTC.

This clone was observed once. The V gene is TRBV30, the J gene TRBJ2-1; 7 bases align to TRBD2. The V segment lost 2 bases and the J segment 8 bases; nucleotides outside the gene matches: 3. The CDR3 has 12 residues. In germline, CDR1 is GTSNPN, CDR2 SVGIG (reference sequence). The CDR3 reads CAWSPGLDEQFF. The CDR3 nucleotides are TGTGCCTGGAGTCCCGGACTAGATGAGCAGTTCTTC.

Of note for this clone: At the DNA level, this CDR3 is encoded by other sequences in the same sample as well. The V call is TRBV5-1, the J call TRBJ2-7; TRBD2 aligns across 12 bases. The CDR3 loop spans 15 amino acids. V was clipped by 4 bases and J by 2 bases; unmatched bases: 4. Germline V CDR1 and CDR2: SGHRS, YFSETQ. This CDR3 is CASSPRLAGAYEQYF. The CDR3 DNA sequence: TGCGCCAGCAGCCCGCGACTAGCGGGGGCCTACGAGCAGTACTTC.

The count of this clone is one. This sequence joins TRBV6-5 and TRBJ2-7; the D gene is possibly TRBD2 (5 bases). The CDR3 is 13 residues long. The germline gives CDR1 MNHEY, CDR2 SVGAGI. V was clipped by 2 bases and J by 6 bases, with 11 bases between them. CDR3 sequence: CASSYARGSEQYF. The CDR3 DNA sequence: TGTGCCAGCAGTTACGCACGAGGGTCCGAGCAGTACTTC.